This T cell receptor beta chain was found in a study of blood T cells in healthy people across ages. Per germline, CDR1 SGHTA and CDR2 FQGTGA. The CDR3 has 15 amino acids. A second PCR, run for roughly 7 to 11 cycles, used a sample-barcoded 5' primer plus a J-beta primer mix. In TCRdb, the 5' RACE reads were re-called with MiXCR into one record per CDR3 protein. The sample records roughly 800,000 distinct CDR3 sequences, 20% to 25% being singletons. The sample holds a few counts of this clonotype. Another study also made use of these data, one on T cells of mothers and their children.

The sequenced sample was blood. This clonotype originated in a boy under 18 in good health. The chain employs TRBV7-3 and TRBJ2-5, with 10 bases aligning to TRBD2. Matching the DNA end better, TRBJ2-1 makes the J call doubtful. DNA of the CDR3: TGTGCCAGCAGCTTAGTGGCTAGCGGGAGAAATGAGCAGTTCTTC. Translating gives CASSLVASGRNEQFF.